What follows are 15 T cell receptor beta chains derived from one specimen sequenced in a study of tumor-infiltrating lymphocytes in primary liver carcinoma. Starting from around 510 ng of total RNA, TCR beta cDNA was produced with a primer in the constant region. It was through three nested multiplex PCR rounds of slightly modified ARM-PCR that TCR beta libraries arose. The opening two PCR rounds, around 9 cycles each, paired TRBV1-TRBV30 forward primers with a C-beta reverse primer. TCRdb redid the calling of the multiplex PCR reads with MiXCR, one entry per CDR3 protein. The sample contains approximately 310,000 distinct CDR3 sequences, around three fifths of which appear only once. RNA isolated from unsorted whole blood supplied the blood RNA, with germline DNA also extracted. Sequencing input: peripheral blood. The receptor set was obtained from a man aged 35-49 years with primary liver carcinoma and hepatitis B virus infection.

To note about this clonotype: A much more abundant neighbour one base away suggests this may be a read error. V usage is TRBV5-5 and J usage is TRBJ2-1, with 9 bases matching TRBD1. Germline CDR1 and CDR2: SGHKS and YYEKEE (reference sequence). The CDR3 covers 15 residues. DNA for the CDR3: TGTGCCAGCAGCTTGGGGGACAGGGCCCCGAATGAGCTGTTCTTC. This sequence encodes CASSLGDRAPNELFF.

The table lists this clonotype with many counts. V gene TRBV4-2 combines with J gene TRBJ2-7; 12 positions match TRBD2. The V gene end was trimmed by 5 bases and the J gene end by 4 bases; junction bases not matched to a gene: 6. Germline assignment: CDR1 LGHNA and CDR2 YNFKEQ. This CDR3 is 15 amino acids long. The DNA for the CDR3 is TGTGCCAGCAGCGCCCGACTAGCGGGAGAGTACGAGCAGTACTTC. Amino acids: CASSARLAGEYEQYF.

Details on this clonotype: A much bigger clone sits one base away, suggesting this may be a read error. CDR3 protein: CATGWGGVLFF. For the CDR3, the DNA is TGTGCCACGGGGTGGGGCGGGGTGCTGTTTTTT. This rearrangement joins TRBV11-2 to TRBJ2-2, with TRBD2 as a possible D gene (6 bases). CDR3 length: 11 amino acids. In germline, CDR1 is SGHAT, CDR2 FQNNGV.

A remark on this clonotype: A read error may be the cause here, since a much bigger clone is one base away. The chain combines TRBV7-8 with TRBJ2-1, with 10 bases fitting TRBD2. The CDR3 is 18 amino acids. Germline CDR1 is SGHVS and CDR2 is FQNEAQ. For the CDR3, the DNA is TGTGCCAACAGCTCACAGACCGGGACTAGCGTCTCCTACAATGAGCAGTTCTTC. It is translated as CANSSQTGTSVSYNEQFF.

The chain carries TRBV12-3 or TRBV12-4 and TRBJ2-2; D possibly corresponds to TRBD1 (6 bases). The length of the CDR3 is 13 residues. V was pared by 2 bases and J by 6 bases, with 7 bases between. This CDR3 reads CASSLKGAGELFF. CDR3 coding DNA: TGTGCCAGCAGTTTAAAGGGGGCCGGGGAGCTGTTTTTT.

The chain joins TRBV24-1 to TRBJ2-2; D could derive from TRBD1 or TRBD2 (5 bases each). The V end was cut by 11 bases, the J end by 7 bases, with 25 bases between. Germline CDR1 is KGHDR and CDR2 is SFDVKD. The length of the CDR3 is 16 residues. For the CDR3, the DNA is TGTGCCAGTATGTCTTCGAGCGGACAACGTGGCGGGGAGCTGTTTTTT. Translated, it gives CASMSSSGQRGGELFF.

The chain joins TRBV11-1 to TRBJ2-2, with TRBD2 matching over 14 bases. The CDR3 covers 21 residues. Germline V lookup: CDR1 SGHAT, CDR2 FQDESV (reference sequence). After removal of 4 bases from V and 3 bases from J, the junction contained 16 bases not matched to a gene. The chain's CDR3 is CASSSGTGLAGGLVDTGELFF. The CDR3 DNA is TGTGCCAGCAGCTCCGGGACAGGACTAGCGGGAGGACTGGTCGACACCGGGGAGCTGTTTTTT.

As for this clonotype: This may be a read error: a much more frequent sequence differs by one nucleotide. The J gene is TRBJ2-1, the V gene TRBV6-1; 7 bases fit TRBD2. Germline CDR1 is MNHNS and CDR2 is SASEGT. This CDR3 spans 18 amino acids. The CDR3 DNA follows: TGTGCCAGCAGTGCCCAAGGTTGGGGCGGGAGCTCCTACAATGGGCAGTTCTTC. Translated: CASSAQGWGGSSYNGQFF.

The table lists this clonotype with many counts. V gene TRBV10-3 combines with J gene TRBJ2-3, with 9 positions matching TRBD2. V was clipped by 4 bases and J by 6 bases; unmatched bases: 5. The CDR3 length is 14 residues. Germline V gene sequence: CDR1 ENHRY, CDR2 SYGVKD. The CDR3 coding sequence is TGTGCCATCAGTGGTAGCGGGAGAGGGGATACGCAGTATTTT. Translating it yields CAISGSGRGDTQYF.

The CDR3, as DNA: TGTGCCAGCAGTTTAGGCCAGACTAGCTCCGGGGAGCTGTTTTTT. Translated: CASSLGQTSSGELFF. This chain links TRBV12-3 or TRBV12-4 with TRBJ2-2; 7 bases fit TRBD2. V shed 1 base, J shed 6 bases, and the junction held 5 bases outside the gene matches. CDR3 length: 15 amino acids.

Turning to this clonotype: Just one base apart from a much larger clone, this may be a read error. This rearrangement joins TRBV12-3 or TRBV12-4 to TRBJ2-2; D gene ambiguous. This CDR3 region has 13 residues. Trimming shortened V by 2 bases and J by 6 bases, and 7 bases separated the two germline ends. This CDR3 reads CASSLSVSGELFF. The CDR3 nucleotides read TGTGCCAGCAGTTTATCAGTGTCCGGGGAGCTGTTTTTT.

Comment on this clonotype: This may stem from a read error, because a much larger clone lies one nucleotide away. The CDR3 spells CASIPLQGSDTQYF. CDR3 nucleotides: TGTGCCAGCATCCCCCTACAGGGATCAGATACGCAGTATTTT. This sequence joins TRBV6-1 and TRBJ2-3, with D tentatively TRBD1 (6 bases). Germline CDR1 is MNHNS and CDR2 is SASEGT. V lost 7 bases and J lost 4, with 15 bases in between. The CDR3 consists of 14 residues.

For this clonotype: This clone may be a read error of a much larger clone one base away. As the CDR3 is not closed by the conserved phenylalanine or tryptophan, this likely results from a read error. The chain combines TRBV29-1 with TRBJ2-5; 8 positions agree with TRBD1. The CDR3 length is 16 residues. Germline V gene sequence: CDR1 SQVTM, CDR2 ANQGSEA. V lost 0 bases, J lost 9 bases, and 15 bases stayed unmatched. In DNA form, the CDR3 reads TGCAGCGTTGAAGAAGGCCGGACAGGGCATATGGGGGCCCAGTACCTC. This sequence encodes CSVEEGRTGHMGAQYL.

In its sample, this clonotype was seen once. The chain combines TRBV4-1 with TRBJ2-5; D gene unclear. The CDR3 totals 14 residues. Between the trimmed V and J ends, which lost 0 bases and 5 bases, there was a span of 10 bases. Looked up from germline, CDR1 is MGHRA and CDR2 is YSYEKL. CDR3 in amino acids: CASSQDVDRETQYF. The CDR3 nucleotides are TGCGCCAGCAGCCAAGATGTAGATCGTGAGACCCAGTACTTC.

On this clonotype: The missing conserved phenylalanine or tryptophan at the end of this CDR3 makes a read error likely. The chain has TRBV10-3 and TRBJ2-6; 8 bases agree with TRBD2. Germline V gene lookup returns CDR1 ENHRY and CDR2 SYGVKD. This CDR3 region has 18 residues. The CDR3 coding sequence is TGTGCCACCACGCCCGGACCAGCGGGAGACTCTGGGGCCAATGTCCTGACTTTA. It is translated as CATTPGPAGDSGANVLTL.